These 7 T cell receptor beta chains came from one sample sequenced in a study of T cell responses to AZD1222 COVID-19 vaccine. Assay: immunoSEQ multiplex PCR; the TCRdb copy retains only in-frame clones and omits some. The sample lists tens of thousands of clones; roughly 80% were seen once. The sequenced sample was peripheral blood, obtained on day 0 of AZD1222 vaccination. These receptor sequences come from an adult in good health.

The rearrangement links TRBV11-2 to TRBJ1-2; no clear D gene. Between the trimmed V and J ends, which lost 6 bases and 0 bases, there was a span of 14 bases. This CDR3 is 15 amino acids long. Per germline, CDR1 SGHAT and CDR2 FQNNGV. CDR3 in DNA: TGTGCCAGCAGTCCTATCCGGCGGACTAACTATGGCTACACCTTC. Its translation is CASSPIRRTNYGYTF.

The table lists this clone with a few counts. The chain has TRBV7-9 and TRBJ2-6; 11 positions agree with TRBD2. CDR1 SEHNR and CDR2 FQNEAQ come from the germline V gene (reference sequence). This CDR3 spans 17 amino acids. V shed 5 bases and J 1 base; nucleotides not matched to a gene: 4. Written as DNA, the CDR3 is TGTGCCAGCAGCCCCCGACTAGCGGGGTCTGGGGCCAACGTCCTGACTTTC. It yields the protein CASSPRLAGSGANVLTF. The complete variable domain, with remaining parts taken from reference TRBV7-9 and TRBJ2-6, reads DTGVSQNPRHKITKRGQNVTFRCDPISEHNRLYWYRQTLGQGPEFLTYFQNEAQLEKSRLLSDRFSAERPKGSFSTLEIQRTEQGDSAMYLCASSPRLAGSGANVLTFGAGSRLTVL.

The CDR3 DNA follows: TGTGCCAGCAGTCTACAACAATTTAATGAAAAACTGTTTTTT. This sequence encodes CASSLQQFNEKLFF. V usage is TRBV28 and J usage is TRBJ1-4; D unclear. The germline gives CDR1 MDHEN, CDR2 SYDVKM. V was cut by 5 bases and J by 4 bases, with 11 bases left in between. CDR3 length equals 14 residues.

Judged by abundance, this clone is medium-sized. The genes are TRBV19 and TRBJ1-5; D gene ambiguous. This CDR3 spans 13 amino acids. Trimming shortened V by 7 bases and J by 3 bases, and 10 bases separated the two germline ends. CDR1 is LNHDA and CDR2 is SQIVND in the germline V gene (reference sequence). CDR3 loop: CASNRANNQPQHF. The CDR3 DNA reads TGTGCCAGTAATCGGGCCAACAATCAGCCCCAGCATTTT.

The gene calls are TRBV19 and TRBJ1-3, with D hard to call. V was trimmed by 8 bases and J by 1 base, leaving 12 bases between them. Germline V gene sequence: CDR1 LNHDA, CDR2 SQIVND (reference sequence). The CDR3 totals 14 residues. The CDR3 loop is CASGRGVSGNTIYF. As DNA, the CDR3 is TGTGCCAGTGGGCGCGGGGTATCTGGAAACACCATATATTTT.

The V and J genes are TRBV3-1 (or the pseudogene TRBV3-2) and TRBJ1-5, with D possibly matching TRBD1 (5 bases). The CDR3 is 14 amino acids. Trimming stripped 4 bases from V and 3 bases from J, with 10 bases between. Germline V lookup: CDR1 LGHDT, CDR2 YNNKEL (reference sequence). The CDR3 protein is CASSLGGTNQPQHF. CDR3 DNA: TGTGCCAGCAGCCTAGGAGGGACCAATCAGCCCCAGCATTTT.

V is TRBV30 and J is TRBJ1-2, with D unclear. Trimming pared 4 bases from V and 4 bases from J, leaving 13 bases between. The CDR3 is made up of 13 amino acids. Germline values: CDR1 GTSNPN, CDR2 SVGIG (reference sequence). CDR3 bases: TGTGCCTGGATGCCTTCGGGGAGCTATGGCTACACCTTC. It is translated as CAWMPSGSYGYTF.